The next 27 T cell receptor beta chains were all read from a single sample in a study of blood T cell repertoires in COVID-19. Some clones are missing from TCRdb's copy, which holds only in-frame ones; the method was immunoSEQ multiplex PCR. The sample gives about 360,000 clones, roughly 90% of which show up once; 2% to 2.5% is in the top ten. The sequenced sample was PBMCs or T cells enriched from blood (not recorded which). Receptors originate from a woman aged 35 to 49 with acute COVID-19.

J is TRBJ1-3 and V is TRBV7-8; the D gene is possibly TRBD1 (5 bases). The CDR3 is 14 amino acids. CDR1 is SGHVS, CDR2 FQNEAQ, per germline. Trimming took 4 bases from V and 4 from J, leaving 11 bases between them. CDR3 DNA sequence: TGTGCCAGCAGCTCTCAGGGTGGAGGAAACACCATATATTTT. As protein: CASSSQGGGNTIYF.

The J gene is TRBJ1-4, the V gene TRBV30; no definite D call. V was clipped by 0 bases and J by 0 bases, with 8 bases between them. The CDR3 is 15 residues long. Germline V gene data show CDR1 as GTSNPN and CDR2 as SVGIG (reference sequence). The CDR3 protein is CAWSVQPATNEKLFF. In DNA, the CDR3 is TGTGCCTGGAGTGTACAGCCAGCAACTAATGAAAAACTGTTTTTT.

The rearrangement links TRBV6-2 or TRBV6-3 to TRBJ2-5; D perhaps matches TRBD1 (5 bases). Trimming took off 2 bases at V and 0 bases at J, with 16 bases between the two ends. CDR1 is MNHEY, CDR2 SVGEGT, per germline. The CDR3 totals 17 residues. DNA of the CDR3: TGTGCCAGCAGTTACAGTCGTGGGGCCGGGTACCAAGAGACCCAGTACTTC. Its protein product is CASSYSRGAGYQETQYF.

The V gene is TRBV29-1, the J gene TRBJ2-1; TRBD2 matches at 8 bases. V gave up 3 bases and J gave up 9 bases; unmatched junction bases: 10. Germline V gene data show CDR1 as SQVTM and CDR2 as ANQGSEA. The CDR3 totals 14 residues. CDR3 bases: TGCAGCGTTGATACTAGCGGAACCAGGGGTGAGCAGTTCTTC. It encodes CSVDTSGTRGEQFF.

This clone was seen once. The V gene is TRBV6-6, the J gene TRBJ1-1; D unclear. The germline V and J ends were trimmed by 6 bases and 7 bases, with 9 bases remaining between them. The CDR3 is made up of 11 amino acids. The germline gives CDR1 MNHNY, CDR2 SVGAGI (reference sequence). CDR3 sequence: CASSHGDEAFF. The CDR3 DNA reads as TGTGCCAGCAGCCACGGGGATGAAGCTTTCTTT.

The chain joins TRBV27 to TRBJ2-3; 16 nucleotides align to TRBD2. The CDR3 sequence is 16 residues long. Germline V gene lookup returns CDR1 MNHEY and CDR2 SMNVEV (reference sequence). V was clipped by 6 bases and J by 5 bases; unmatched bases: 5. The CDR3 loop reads CASSQGLAGGRDTQYF. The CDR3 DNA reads TGTGCCAGCAGCCAGGGACTAGCGGGGGGGCGAGATACGCAGTATTTT.

This chain's CDR3 is CASSRGEDSPLHF. The CDR3 DNA is TGTGCCAGCAGCCGGGGGGAGGACTCACCCCTCCACTTT. V usage is TRBV6-5 and J usage is TRBJ1-6, with D possibly being TRBD1 (5 bases). V was cut by 6 bases and J by 10 bases, with 13 bases left in between. This CDR3 is built from 13 residues. From germline, CDR1 is MNHEY and CDR2 SVGAGI.

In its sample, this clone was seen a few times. CDR3 residues: CASSLGQGYTGELFF. CDR3 DNA: TGTGCCAGCAGCCTGGGACAGGGATACACCGGGGAGCTGTTTTTT. The rearrangement joins TRBV5-4 to TRBJ2-2; 9 positions agree with TRBD1. The CDR3 spans 15 residues. CDR1 SGHNT and CDR2 YYREEE come from the germline V gene (reference sequence). V lost 4 bases and J lost 3; bases outside the gene matches: 4.

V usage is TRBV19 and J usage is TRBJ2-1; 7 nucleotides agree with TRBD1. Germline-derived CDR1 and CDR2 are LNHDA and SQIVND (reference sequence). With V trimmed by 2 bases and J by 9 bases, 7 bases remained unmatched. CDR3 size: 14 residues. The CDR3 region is CASSINPDRAEQFF. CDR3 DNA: TGTGCCAGTAGTATAAACCCTGACAGGGCTGAGCAGTTCTTC.

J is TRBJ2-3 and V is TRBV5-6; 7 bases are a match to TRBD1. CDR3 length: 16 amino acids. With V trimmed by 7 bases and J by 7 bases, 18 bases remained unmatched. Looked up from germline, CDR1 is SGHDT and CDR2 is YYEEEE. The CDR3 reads CASGSSDRRSVYTQYF. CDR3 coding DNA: TGTGCCAGCGGATCTTCGGACAGGAGGAGTGTCTATACGCAGTATTTT.

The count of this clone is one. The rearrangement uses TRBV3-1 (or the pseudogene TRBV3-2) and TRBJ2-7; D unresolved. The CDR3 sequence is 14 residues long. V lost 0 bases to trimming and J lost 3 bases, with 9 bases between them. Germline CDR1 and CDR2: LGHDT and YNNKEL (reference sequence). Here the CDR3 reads CASSQDYQNYEQYF. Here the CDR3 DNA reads TGTGCCAGCAGCCAAGATTATCAGAACTACGAGCAGTACTTC.

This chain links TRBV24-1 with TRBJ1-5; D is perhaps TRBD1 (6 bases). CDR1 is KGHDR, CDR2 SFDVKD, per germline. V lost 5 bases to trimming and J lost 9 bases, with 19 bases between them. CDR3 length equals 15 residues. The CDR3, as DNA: TGTGCCACCAGTGCGGGACACTTTAGTGAGGGGCCCCAGCATTTT. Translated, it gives CATSAGHFSEGPQHF.

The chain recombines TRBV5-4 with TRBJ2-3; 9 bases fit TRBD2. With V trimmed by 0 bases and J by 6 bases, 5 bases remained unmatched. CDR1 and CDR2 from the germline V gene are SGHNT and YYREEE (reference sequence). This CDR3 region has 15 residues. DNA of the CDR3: TGTGCCAGCAGCTTGGTAGGAACTAGCGGGGATACGCAGTATTTT. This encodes CASSLVGTSGDTQYF.

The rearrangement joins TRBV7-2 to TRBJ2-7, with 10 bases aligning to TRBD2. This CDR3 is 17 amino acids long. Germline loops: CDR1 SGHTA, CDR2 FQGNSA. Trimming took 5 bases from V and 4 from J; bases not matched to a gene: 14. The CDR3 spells CASSLGLSSGGWYEQYF. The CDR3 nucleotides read TGTGCCAGCAGCCTCGGGTTATCTAGCGGGGGTTGGTACGAGCAGTACTTC.

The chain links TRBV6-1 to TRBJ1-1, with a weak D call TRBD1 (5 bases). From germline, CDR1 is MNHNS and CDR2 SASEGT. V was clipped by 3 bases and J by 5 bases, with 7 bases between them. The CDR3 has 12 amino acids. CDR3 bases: TGTGCCAGCAGTGACCAGGGAACTGAAGCTTTCTTT. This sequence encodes CASSDQGTEAFF.

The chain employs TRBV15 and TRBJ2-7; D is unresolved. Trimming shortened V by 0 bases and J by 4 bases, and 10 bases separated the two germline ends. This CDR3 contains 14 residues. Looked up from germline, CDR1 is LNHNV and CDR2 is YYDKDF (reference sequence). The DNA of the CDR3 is TGTGCCACCAGCAGAGATCTTGCACAGTACGAGCAGTACTTC. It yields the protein CATSRDLAQYEQYF. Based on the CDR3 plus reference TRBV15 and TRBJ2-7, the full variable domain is DAMVIQNPRYQVTQFGKPVTLSCSQTLNHNVMYWYQQKSSQAPKLLFHYYDKDFNNEADTPDNFQSRRPNTSFCFLDIRSPGLGDTAMYLCATSRDLAQYEQYFGPGTRLTVT.

The CDR3, as DNA: TGTGCCAGCAGTTGGGACACCACCTACGAGCAGTACTTC. It yields the protein CASSWDTTYEQYF. This chain links TRBV2 with TRBJ2-7; perhaps TRBD1 as D (6 bases). With 5 bases removed from V and 2 bases from J, the gap between germline ends came to 10 bases. CDR1 is SNHLY, CDR2 FYNNEI, per germline. The CDR3 is 13 amino acids.

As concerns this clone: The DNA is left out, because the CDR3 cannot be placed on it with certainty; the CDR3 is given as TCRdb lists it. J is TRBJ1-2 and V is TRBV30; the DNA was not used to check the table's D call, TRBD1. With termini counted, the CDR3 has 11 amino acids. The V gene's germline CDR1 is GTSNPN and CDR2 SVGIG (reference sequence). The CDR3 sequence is CAWGVGADEYF.

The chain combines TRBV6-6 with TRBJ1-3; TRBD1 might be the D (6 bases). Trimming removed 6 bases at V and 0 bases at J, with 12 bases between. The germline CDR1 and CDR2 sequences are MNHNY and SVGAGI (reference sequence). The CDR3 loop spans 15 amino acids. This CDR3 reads CASRPNRDSGNTIYF. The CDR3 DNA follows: TGTGCCAGCAGACCTAACAGGGACTCTGGAAACACCATATATTTT.

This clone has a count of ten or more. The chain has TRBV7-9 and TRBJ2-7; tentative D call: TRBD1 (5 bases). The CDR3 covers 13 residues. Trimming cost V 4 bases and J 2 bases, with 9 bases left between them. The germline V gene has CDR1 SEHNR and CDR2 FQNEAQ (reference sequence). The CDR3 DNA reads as TGTGCCAGCAGCTCTAAGGGGCCCTACGAGCAGTACTTC. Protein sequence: CASSSKGPYEQYF.

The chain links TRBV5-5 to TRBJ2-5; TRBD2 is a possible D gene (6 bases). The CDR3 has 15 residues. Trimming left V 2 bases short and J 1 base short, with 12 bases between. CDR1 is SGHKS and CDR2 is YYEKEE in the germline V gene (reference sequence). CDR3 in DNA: TGTGCCAGCAGCTTATTCCAGGGACTCCAAGAGACCCAGTACTTC. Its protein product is CASSLFQGLQETQYF.

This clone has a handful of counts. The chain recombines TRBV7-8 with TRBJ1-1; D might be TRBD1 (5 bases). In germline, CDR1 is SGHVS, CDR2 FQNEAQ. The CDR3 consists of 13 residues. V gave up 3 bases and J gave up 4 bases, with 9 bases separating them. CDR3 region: CASSFLQGTEAFF. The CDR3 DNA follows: TGTGCCAGCAGCTTCCTTCAGGGCACTGAAGCTTTCTTT.

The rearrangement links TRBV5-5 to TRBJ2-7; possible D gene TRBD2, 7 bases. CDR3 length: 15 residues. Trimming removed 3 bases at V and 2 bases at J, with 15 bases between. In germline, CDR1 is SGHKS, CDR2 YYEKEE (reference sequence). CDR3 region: CASSWGGTGAYEQYF. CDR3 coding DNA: TGTGCCAGCAGCTGGGGGGGCACGGGGGCCTACGAGCAGTACTTC. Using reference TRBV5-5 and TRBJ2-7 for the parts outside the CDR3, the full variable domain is DAGVTQSPTHLIKTRGQQVTLRCSPISGHKSVSWYQQVLGQGPQFIFQYYEKEERGRGNFPDRFSARQFPNYSSELNVNALLLGDSALYLCASSWGGTGAYEQYFGPGTRLTVT.

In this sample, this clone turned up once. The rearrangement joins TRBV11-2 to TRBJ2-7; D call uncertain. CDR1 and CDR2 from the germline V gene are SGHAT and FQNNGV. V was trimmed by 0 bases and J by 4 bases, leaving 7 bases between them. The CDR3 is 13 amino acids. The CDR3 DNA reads TGTGCCAGCAGCTTAGACCAAATTTACGAGCAGTACTTC. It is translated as CASSLDQIYEQYF.

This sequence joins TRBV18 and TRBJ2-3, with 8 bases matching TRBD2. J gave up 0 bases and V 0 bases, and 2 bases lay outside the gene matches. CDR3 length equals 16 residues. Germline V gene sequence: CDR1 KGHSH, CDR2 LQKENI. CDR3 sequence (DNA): TGTGCCAGCTCACCACCACTAGCGGTTAGCACAGATACGCAGTATTTT. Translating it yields CASSPPLAVSTDTQYF.

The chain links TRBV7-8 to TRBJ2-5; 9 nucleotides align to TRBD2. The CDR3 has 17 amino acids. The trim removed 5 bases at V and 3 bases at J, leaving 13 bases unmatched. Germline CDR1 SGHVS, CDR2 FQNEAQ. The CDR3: CASSQRLAGGREETQYF. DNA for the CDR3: TGTGCCAGCAGCCAAAGGCTGGCGGGGGGGCGCGAAGAGACCCAGTACTTC.

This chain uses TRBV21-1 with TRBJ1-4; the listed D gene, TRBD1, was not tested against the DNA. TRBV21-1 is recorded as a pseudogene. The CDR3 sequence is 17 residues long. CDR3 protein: CASSKGVDRATNEKLFF. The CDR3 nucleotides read TGTGCCAGCAGCAAAGGGGTAGACAGAGCAACTAATGAAAAACTGTTTTTT.